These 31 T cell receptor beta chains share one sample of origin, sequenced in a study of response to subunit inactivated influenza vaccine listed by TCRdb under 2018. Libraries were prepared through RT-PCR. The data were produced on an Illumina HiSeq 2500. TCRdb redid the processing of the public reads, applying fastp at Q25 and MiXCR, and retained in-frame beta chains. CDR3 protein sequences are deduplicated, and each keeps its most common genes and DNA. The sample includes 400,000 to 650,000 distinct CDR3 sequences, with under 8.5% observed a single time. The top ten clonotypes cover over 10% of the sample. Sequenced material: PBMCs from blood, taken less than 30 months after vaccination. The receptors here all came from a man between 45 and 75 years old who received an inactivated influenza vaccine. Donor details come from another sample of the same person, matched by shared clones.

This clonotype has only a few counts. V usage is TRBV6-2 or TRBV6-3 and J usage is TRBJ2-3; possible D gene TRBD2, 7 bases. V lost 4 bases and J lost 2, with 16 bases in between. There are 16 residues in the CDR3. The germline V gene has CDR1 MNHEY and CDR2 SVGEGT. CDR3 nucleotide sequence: TGTGCCAGCAGTTCGTCGGGGAGGGGGACCACAGATACGCAGTATTTT. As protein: CASSSSGRGTTDTQYF.

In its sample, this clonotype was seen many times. In DNA form, the CDR3 reads TGCAGTGCTTCAGAACAGGGTTCCCACGAGCAGTACTTC. As protein: CSASEQGSHEQYF. The chain is built from TRBV20-1 and TRBJ2-7, with D possibly being TRBD1 (6 bases). Trimming removed 5 bases from V and 5 bases from J, with 16 bases in between. The CDR3 extends over 13 amino acids. The germline CDR1 and CDR2 sequences are DFQATT and SNEGSKA (reference sequence).

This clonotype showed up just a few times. The CDR3 nucleotides read TGCAGTGCTAGAGATGGGCACAGGGGTAGTAATTCACCCCTCCACTTT. Amino acid sequence: CSARDGHRGSNSPLHF. This rearrangement joins TRBV20-1 to TRBJ1-6; 7 bases are a match to TRBD1. Germline V CDR1 and CDR2: DFQATT, SNEGSKA (reference sequence). J lost 6 bases, V lost 0 bases, and 8 bases had no gene match. The CDR3 covers 16 residues.

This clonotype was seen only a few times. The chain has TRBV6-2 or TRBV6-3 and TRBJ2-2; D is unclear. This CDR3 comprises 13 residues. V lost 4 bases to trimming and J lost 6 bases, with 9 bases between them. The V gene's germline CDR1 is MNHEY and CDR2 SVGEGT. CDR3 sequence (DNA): TGTGCCAGCAGTTTACCACCGTCCGGGGAGCTGTTTTTT. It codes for CASSLPPSGELFF.

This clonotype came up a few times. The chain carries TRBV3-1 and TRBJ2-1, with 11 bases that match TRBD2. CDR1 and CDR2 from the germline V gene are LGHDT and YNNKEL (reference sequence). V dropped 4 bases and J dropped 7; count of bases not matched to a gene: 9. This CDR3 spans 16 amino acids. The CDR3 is CASSRVAGGLGNEQFF. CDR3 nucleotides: TGTGCCAGCAGCCGGGTAGCGGGAGGGTTGGGTAATGAGCAGTTCTTC.

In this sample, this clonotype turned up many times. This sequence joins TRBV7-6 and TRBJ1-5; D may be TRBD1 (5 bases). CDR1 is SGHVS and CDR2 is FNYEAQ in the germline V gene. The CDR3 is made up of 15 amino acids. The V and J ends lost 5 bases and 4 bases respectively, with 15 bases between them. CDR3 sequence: CASSPGAGRNQPQHF. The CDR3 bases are TGTGCCAGCAGCCCCGGGGCAGGGCGTAATCAGCCCCAGCATTTT.

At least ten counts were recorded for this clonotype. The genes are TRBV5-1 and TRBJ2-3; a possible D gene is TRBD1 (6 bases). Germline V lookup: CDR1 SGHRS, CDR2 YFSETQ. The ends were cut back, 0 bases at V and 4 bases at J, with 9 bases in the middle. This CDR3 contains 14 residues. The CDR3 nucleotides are TGCGCCAGCAGCTTGGATCAGGGGCCAGATACGCAGTATTTT. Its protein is CASSLDQGPDTQYF.

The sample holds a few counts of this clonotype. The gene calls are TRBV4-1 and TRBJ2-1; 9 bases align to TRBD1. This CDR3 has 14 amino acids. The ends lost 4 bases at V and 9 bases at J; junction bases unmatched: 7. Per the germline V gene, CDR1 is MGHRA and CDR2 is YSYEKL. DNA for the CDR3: TGCGCCAGCAGCCGAGGGACAGGGCTGGGTGAGCAGTTCTTC. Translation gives CASSRGTGLGEQFF.

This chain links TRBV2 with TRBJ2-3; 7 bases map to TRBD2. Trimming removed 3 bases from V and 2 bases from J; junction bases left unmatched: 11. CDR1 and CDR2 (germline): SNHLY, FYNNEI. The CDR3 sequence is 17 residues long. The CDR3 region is CASSDTVAGRATDTQYF. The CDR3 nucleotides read TGTGCCAGCAGTGATACCGTAGCGGGCCGCGCCACAGATACGCAGTATTTT.

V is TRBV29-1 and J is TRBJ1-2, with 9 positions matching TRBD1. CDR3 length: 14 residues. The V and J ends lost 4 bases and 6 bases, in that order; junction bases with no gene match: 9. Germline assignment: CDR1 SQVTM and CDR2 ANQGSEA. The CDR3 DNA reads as TGCAGCGTTGCCCGGACAGGGGAGATCGATGGCTACACCTTC. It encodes CSVARTGEIDGYTF.

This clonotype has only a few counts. The CDR3 loop reads CASSSLHQPQHF. CDR3 nucleotide sequence: TGTGCCAGCAGTAGTCTGCATCAGCCCCAGCATTTT. The gene calls are TRBV2 and TRBJ1-5; D remains unclear. Trimming removed 5 bases at V and 5 bases at J, with 7 bases between. The length of the CDR3 is 12 residues. Germline-derived CDR1 and CDR2 are SNHLY and FYNNEI.

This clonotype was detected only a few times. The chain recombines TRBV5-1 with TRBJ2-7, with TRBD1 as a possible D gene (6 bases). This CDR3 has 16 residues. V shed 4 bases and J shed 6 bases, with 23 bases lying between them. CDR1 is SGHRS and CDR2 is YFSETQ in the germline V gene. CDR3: CASSGLDRSQSREQYF. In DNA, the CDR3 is TGCGCCAGCAGCGGACTTGACAGGTCCCAATCTCGCGAGCAGTACTTC.

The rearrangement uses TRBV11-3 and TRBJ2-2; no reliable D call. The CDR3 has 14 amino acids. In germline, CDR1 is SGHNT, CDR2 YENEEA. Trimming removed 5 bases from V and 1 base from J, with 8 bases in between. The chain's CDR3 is CASSGKGNTGELFF. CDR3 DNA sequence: TGTGCCAGCAGCGGGAAGGGGAACACCGGGGAGCTGTTTTTT.

The CDR3 DNA is TGTGCCAGCAGGGGGACGGATAGCTATGGCTACACCTTC. Amino acid sequence: CASRGTDSYGYTF. This chain links TRBV2 with TRBJ1-2; maybe TRBD1 (5 bases). Germline CDR1 reads SNHLY; CDR2 reads FYNNEI. The CDR3 totals 13 residues. The germline V and J ends were trimmed by 6 bases and 4 bases, with 12 bases remaining between them.

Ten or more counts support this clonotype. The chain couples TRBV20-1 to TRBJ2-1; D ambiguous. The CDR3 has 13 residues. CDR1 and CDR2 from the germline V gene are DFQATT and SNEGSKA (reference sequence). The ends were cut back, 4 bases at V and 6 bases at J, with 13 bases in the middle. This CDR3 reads CSAIGGLGNEQFF. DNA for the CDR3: TGCAGTGCTATAGGTGGGCTCGGCAATGAGCAGTTCTTC.

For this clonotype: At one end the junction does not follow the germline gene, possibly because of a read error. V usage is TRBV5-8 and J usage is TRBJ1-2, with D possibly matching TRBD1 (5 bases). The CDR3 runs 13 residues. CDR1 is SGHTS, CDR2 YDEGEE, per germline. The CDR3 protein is CASSTTGTPKGPF. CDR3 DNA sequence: TGTGCCAGCAGCACAACCGGGACGCCAAAGGGACCCTTC.

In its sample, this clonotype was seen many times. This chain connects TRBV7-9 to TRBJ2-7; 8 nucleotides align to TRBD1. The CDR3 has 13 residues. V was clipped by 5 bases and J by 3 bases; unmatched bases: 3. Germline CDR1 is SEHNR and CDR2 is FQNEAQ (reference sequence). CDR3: CASSIGQGYEQYF. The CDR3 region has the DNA TGTGCCAGCAGCATCGGACAGGGCTACGAGCAGTACTTC.

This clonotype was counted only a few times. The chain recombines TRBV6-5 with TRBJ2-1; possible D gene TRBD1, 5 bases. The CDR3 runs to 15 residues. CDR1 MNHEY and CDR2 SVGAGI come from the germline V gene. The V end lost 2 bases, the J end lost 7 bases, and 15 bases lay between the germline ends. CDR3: CASSYPSGAANEQFF. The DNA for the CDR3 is TGTGCCAGCAGTTACCCCAGTGGGGCAGCTAATGAGCAGTTCTTC.

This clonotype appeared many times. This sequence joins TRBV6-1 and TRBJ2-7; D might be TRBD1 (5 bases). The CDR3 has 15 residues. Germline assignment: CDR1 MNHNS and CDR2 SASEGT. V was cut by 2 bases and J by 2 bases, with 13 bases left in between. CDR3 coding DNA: TGTGCCAGCAGTGAAAGGGCAGGGTGGGCCTACGAGCAGTACTTC. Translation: CASSERAGWAYEQYF.

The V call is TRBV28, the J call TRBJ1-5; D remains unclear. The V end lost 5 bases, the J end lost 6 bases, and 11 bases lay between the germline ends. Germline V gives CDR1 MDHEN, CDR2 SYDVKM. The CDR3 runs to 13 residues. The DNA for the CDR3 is TGTGCCAGCAGTAGAACACAGCTTCAGCCCCAGCATTTT. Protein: CASSRTQLQPQHF.

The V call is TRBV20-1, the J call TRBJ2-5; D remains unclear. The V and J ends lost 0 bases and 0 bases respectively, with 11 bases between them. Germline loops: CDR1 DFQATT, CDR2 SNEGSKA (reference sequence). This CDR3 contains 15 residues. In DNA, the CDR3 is TGCAGTGCTAGAGACGCGAGTACCTACCAAGAGACCCAGTACTTC. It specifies CSARDASTYQETQYF.

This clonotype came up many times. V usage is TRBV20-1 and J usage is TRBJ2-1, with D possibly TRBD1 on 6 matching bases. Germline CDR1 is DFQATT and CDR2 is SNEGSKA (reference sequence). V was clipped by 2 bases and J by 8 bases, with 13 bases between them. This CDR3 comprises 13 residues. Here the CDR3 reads CSARRRDTHEQFF. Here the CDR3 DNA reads TGCAGTGCTAGACGCCGGGACACCCATGAGCAGTTCTTC.

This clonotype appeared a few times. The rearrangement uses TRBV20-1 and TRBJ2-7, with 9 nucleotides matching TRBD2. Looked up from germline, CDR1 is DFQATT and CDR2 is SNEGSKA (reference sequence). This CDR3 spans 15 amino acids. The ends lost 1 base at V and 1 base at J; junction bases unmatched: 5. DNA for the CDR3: TGCAGTGCTAGAGGCAGCCTAGCGGGGTCCTACGAGCAGTACTTC. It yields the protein CSARGSLAGSYEQYF.

The CDR3 nucleotides are TGCAGTGCTAGGACTACTGGGACTAGCGGGAGACAGGTGCAGTACTTC. Translated: CSARTTGTSGRQVQYF. This chain joins TRBV20-1 and TRBJ2-7, with TRBD2 matching 14 bases. The CDR3 is 16 amino acids. The V gene's germline CDR1 is DFQATT and CDR2 SNEGSKA (reference sequence). V lost 3 bases and J lost 9; bases outside the gene matches: 13.

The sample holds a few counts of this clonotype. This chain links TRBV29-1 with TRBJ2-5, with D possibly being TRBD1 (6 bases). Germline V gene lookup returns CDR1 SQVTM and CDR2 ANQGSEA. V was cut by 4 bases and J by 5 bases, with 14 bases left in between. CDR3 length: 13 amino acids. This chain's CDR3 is CSVVVRGTETQYF. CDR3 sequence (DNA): TGCAGCGTTGTCGTCAGGGGAACGGAGACCCAGTACTTC.

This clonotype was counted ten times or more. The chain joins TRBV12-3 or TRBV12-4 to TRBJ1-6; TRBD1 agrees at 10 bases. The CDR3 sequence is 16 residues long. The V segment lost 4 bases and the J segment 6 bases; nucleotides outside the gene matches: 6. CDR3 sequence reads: CASSSGQGGFNSPLHF. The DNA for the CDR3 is TGTGCCAGCAGTTCCGGACAGGGGGGCTTTAATTCACCCCTCCACTTT.

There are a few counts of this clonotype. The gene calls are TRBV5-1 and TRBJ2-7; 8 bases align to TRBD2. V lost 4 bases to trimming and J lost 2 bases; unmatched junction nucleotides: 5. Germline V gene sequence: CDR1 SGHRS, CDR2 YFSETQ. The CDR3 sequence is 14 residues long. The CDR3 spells CASSPTGGTYEQYF. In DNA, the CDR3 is TGCGCCAGCAGCCCCACGGGGGGGACCTACGAGCAGTACTTC.

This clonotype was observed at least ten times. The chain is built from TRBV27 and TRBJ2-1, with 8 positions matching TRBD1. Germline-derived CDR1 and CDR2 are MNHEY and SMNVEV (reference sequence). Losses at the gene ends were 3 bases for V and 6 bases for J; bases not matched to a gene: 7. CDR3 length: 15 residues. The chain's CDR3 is CASSLETGGGNEQFF. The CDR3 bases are TGTGCCAGCAGTTTGGAAACAGGGGGTGGCAATGAGCAGTTCTTC.

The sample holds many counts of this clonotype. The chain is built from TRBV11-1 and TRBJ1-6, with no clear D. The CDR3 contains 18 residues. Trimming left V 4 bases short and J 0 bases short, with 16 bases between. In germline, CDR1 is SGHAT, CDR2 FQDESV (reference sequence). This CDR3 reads CASSYPPASSSYNSPLHF. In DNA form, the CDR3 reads TGTGCCAGCAGCTACCCACCGGCCTCCAGCTCCTATAATTCACCCCTCCACTTT.

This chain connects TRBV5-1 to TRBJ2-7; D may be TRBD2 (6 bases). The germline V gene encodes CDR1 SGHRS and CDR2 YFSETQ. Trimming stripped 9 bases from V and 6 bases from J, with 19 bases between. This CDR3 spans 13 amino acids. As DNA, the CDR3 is TGCGCCACCAACCGGGGCTCCGGGGGCGAGCAGTACTTC. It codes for CATNRGSGGEQYF.

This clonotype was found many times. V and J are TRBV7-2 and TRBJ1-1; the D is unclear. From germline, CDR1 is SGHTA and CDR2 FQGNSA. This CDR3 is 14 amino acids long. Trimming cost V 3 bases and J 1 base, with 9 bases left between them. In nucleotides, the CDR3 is TGTGCCAGCAGCTTTGGTCGTGGGAACACTGAAGCTTTCTTT. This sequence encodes CASSFGRGNTEAFF.